The 17 T cell receptor beta chains below all came from one sample that was sequenced in a study of T cell responses to AZD1222 COVID-19 vaccine. Measured with immunoSEQ multiplex PCR; TCRdb has only the in-frame clones, and not every one. The table has about 120,000 clones, approximately 90% seen once. Sequencing used peripheral blood, obtained on day 0 of AZD1222 vaccination. These receptors were taken from an adult in good health.

The V call is TRBV10-3, the J call TRBJ1-2, with D maybe TRBD1 (6 bases). The V end lost 6 bases, the J end lost 4 bases, and 12 bases lay between the germline ends. This CDR3 has 13 residues. In germline, CDR1 is ENHRY, CDR2 SYGVKD. The CDR3: CAIREGGVYGYTF. DNA for the CDR3: TGTGCCATCAGGGAGGGGGGCGTCTATGGCTACACCTTC.

This chain connects TRBV28 to TRBJ1-2; D ambiguous. This CDR3 region has 14 residues. V shed 6 bases and J shed 7 bases, with 18 bases lying between them. The germline CDR1 and CDR2 sequences are MDHEN and SYDVKM. The CDR3 here is CASSKVLPSRGYTF. The CDR3 bases are TGTGCCAGCAGCAAGGTCCTCCCCTCGCGTGGCTACACCTTC.

The genes are TRBV24-1 and TRBJ1-1; D might be TRBD1 (5 bases). CDR1 is KGHDR, CDR2 SFDVKD, per germline. There are 13 residues in the CDR3. The V end lost 3 bases, the J end lost 11 bases, and 15 bases lay between the germline ends. Here the CDR3 reads CATSDPQEGKAFF. The CDR3 DNA follows: TGTGCCACCAGTGATCCGCAGGAGGGGAAGGCTTTCTTT.

The V gene is TRBV6-5, the J gene TRBJ2-7; 8 bases match TRBD2. Germline V lookup: CDR1 MNHEY, CDR2 SVGAGI. V lost 8 bases to trimming and J lost 1 base; unmatched junction nucleotides: 7. CDR3 size: 14 residues. The CDR3 DNA reads as TGTGCCAGCGTTCGTAGCGGGAAATCCTACGAGCAGTACTTC. Amino acids: CASVRSGKSYEQYF.

A word on this clone: Germline is not matched at one junction end, which may reflect a read error. The CDR3 sequence: CASTEDYFQETQYF. CDR3 nucleotides: TGTGCCAGCACTGAAGACTATTTTCAAGAGACCCAGTACTTC. The chain uses TRBV2 and TRBJ2-5; TRBD2 is a possible D gene (5 bases). Germline V gene data show CDR1 as SNHLY and CDR2 as FYNNEI. This CDR3 contains 14 residues.

The V call is TRBV5-1, the J call TRBJ2-3; D may be TRBD2 (5 bases). Trimming removed 0 bases at V and 4 bases at J, with 12 bases between. The V gene's germline CDR1 is SGHRS and CDR2 YFSETQ. This CDR3 has 15 residues. CDR3 DNA: TGCGCCAGCAGCTTGGGCCTAGCTTTCTCAGATACGCAGTATTTT. This codes for CASSLGLAFSDTQYF.

Of note for this clone: The sample carries other DNA sequences with the same CDR3. The chain uses TRBV28 and TRBJ1-1; 8 bases are a match to TRBD1. The ends lost 6 bases at V and 11 bases at J; junction bases unmatched: 8. Germline lookup yields CDR1 MDHEN and CDR2 SYDVKM. The CDR3 is 12 residues long. Here the CDR3 DNA reads TGTGCCAGCAGCCGTCGACAGGGGACGGCTTTCTTT. Amino acid sequence: CASSRRQGTAFF.

The V gene is TRBV5-1, the J gene TRBJ2-5; D is possibly TRBD2 (6 bases). CDR1 and CDR2 from the germline V gene are SGHRS and YFSETQ. Deletions cut 5 bases from V and 3 bases from J, with 17 bases between. There are 15 residues in the CDR3. CDR3 amino acids: CASSDALGGKETQYF. The CDR3 DNA is TGCGCCAGCAGTGACGCCTTGGGGGGAAAAGAGACCCAGTACTTC.

This chain uses TRBV7-2 with TRBJ1-1; D is ambiguous. The CDR3 extends over 15 amino acids. V lost 0 bases, J lost 3 bases, and 11 bases lay in between. Germline V gives CDR1 SGHTA, CDR2 FQGNSA. CDR3 sequence (DNA): TGTGCCAGCAGCTTAGCGCCTCAGATGGACACTGAAGCTTTCTTT. Protein: CASSLAPQMDTEAFF.

The rearrangement uses TRBV5-3 and TRBJ2-7; D is perhaps TRBD1 or TRBD2 (6 bases each). TRBV5-3 is designated an ORF whose function remains uncertain. This CDR3 is built from 16 residues. V gave up 3 bases and J gave up 3 bases, with 19 bases separating them. The CDR3 DNA reads TGTGCCAGAAGCTGTGATGGAGGGACAAGGAACTACGAGCAGTACTTC. Amino acid sequence: CARSCDGGTRNYEQYF.

The CDR3 protein is CASSLRWRNTIYF. CDR3 nucleotide sequence: TGTGCCAGCAGTCTGAGGTGGAGAAACACCATATATTTT. The chain is built from TRBV28 and TRBJ1-3; no firm D call. Germline assignment: CDR1 MDHEN and CDR2 SYDVKM. V dropped 5 bases and J dropped 5 bases, with 10 bases sitting between them. The CDR3 is 13 amino acids.

The chain uses TRBV19 and TRBJ2-4; 9 nucleotides line up with TRBD1. This CDR3 is 14 amino acids long. Germline V lookup: CDR1 LNHDA, CDR2 SQIVND (reference sequence). The trim removed 5 bases at V and 8 bases at J, leaving 7 bases unmatched. CDR3 protein: CASSEGQGFDIQYF. The DNA of the CDR3 is TGTGCCAGTAGTGAGGGACAGGGTTTCGACATTCAGTACTTC. Filled out from reference TRBV19 and TRBJ2-4, the complete variable domain reads DGGITQSPKYLFRKEGQNVTLSCEQNLNHDAMYWYRQDPGQGLRLIYYSQIVNDFQKGDIAEGYSVSREKKESFPLTVTSAQKNPTAFYLCASSEGQGFDIQYFGAGTRLSVL.

This chain links TRBV21-1 with TRBJ1-2. TRBV21-1 is classified as a pseudogene. The CDR3 has 15 residues. CDR3 DNA: TGTGCCAGCAGCCATTTAAGGGCCGGGGATTATGGCTACACCTTC. Translating gives CASSHLRAGDYGYTF.

The chain has TRBV27 and TRBJ2-2; TRBD1 aligns across 7 bases. J was trimmed by 0 bases and V by 4 bases; bases with no gene match: 5. Germline lookup yields CDR1 MNHEY and CDR2 SMNVEV (reference sequence). The CDR3 runs 16 residues. In DNA form, the CDR3 reads TGTGCCAGCAGTTGGACAGGAGGAACGAACACCGGGGAGCTGTTTTTT. As protein: CASSWTGGTNTGELFF.

This chain uses TRBV5-4 with TRBJ1-2, with D perhaps matching TRBD1 (5 bases). Germline CDR1 is SGHNT and CDR2 is YYREEE (reference sequence). The V and J ends lost 3 bases and 4 bases respectively, with 25 bases between them. The CDR3 spans 18 residues. CDR3 nucleotides: TGTGCCAGCAGCTGGGATACGGCAGGGATGATTACGACCTATGGCTACACCTTC. This sequence encodes CASSWDTAGMITTYGYTF.

This clone showed up just a few times. The chain combines TRBV14 with TRBJ2-3; possibly TRBD1 for D (5 bases). The CDR3 consists of 18 residues. Trimming took 7 bases from V and 0 from J, leaving 23 bases between them. CDR1 is SGHDN and CDR2 is FVKESK in the germline V gene. The CDR3 is CASTRGGRALSSTDTQYF. In nucleotides, the CDR3 is TGTGCCAGCACAAGGGGCGGCAGGGCCCTGAGTAGCACAGATACGCAGTATTTT.

The CDR3 DNA follows: TGTGCCACCAGTGGTTCCCAGGAGAACACCGGGGAGCTGTTTTTT. This translates into CATSGSQENTGELFF. V and J are TRBV24-1 and TRBJ2-2; no reliable D call. The CDR3 totals 15 residues. V gave up 5 bases and J gave up 1 base, with 10 bases separating them. Per the germline V gene, CDR1 is KGHDR and CDR2 is SFDVKD.